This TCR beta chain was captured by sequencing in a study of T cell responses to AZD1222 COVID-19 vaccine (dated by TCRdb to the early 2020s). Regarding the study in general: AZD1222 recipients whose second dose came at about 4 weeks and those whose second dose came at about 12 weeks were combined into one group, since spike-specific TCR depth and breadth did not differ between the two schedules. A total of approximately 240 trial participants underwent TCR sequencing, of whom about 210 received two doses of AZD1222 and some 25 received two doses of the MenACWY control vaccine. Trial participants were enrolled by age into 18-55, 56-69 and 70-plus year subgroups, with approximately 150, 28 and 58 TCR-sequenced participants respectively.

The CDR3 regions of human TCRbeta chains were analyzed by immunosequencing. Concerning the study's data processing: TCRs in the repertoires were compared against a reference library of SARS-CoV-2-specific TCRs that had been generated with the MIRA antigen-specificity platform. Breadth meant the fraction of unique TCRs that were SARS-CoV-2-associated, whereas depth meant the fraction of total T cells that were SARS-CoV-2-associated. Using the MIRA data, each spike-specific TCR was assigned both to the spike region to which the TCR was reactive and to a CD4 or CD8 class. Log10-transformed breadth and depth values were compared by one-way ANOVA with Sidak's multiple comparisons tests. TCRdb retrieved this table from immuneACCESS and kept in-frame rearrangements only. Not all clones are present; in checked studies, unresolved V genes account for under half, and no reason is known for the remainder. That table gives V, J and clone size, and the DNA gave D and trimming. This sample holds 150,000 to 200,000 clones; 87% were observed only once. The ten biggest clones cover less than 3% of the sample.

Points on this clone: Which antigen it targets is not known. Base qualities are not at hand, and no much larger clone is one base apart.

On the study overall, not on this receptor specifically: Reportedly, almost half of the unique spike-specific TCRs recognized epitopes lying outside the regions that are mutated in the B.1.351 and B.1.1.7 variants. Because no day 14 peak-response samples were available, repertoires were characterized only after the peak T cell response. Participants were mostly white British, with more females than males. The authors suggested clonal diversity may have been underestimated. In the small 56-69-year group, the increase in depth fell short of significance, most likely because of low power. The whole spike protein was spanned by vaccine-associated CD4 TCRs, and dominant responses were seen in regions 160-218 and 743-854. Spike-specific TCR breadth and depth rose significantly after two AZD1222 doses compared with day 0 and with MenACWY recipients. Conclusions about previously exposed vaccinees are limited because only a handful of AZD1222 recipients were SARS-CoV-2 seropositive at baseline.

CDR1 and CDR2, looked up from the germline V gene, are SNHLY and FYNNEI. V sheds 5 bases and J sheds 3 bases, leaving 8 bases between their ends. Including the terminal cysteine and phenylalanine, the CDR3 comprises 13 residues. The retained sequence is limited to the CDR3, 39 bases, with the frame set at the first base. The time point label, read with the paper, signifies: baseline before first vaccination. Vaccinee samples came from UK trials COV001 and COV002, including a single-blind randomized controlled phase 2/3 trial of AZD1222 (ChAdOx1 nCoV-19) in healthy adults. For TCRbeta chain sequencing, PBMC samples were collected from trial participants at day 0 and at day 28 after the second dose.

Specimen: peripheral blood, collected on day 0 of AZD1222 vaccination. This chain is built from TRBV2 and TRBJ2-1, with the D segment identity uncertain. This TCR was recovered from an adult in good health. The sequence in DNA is TGTGCCAGCAGTCCCGAAAGCTACAATGAGCAGTTCTTC. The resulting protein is CASSPESYNEQFF.